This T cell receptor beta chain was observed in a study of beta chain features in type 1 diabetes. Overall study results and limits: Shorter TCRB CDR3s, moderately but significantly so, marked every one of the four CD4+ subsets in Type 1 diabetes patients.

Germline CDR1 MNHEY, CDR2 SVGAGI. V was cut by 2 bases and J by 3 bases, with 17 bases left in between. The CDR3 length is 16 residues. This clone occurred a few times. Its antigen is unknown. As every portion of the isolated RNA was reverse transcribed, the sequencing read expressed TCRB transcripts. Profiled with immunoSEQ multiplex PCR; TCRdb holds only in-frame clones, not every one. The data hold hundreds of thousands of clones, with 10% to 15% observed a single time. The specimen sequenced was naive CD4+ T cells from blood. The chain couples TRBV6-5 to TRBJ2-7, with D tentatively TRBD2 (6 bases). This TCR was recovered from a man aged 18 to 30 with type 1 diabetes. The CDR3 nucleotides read TGTGCCAGCAGTTACATTTCGGCGGAGGGAGACTACGAGCAGTACTTC. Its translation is CASSYISAEGDYEQYF.